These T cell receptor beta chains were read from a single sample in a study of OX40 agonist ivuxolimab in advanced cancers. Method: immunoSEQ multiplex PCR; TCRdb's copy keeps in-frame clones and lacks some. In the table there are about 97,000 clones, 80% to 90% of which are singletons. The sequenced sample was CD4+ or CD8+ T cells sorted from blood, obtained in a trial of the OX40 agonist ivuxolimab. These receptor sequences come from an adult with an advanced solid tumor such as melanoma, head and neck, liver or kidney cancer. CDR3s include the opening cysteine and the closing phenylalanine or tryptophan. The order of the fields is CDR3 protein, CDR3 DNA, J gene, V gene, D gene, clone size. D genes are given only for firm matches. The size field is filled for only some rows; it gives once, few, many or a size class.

CDR3: CAISVGLRQPQHF
DNA: TGTGCCATCAGTGTAGGGCTTAGGCAGCCCCAGCATTTT
J: TRBJ1-5
V: TRBV10-3
D: .
size: .

CDR3: CASSVVGETQYF
DNA: TGTGCCAGCAGCGTAGTAGGAGAGACCCAGTACTTC
J: TRBJ2-5
V: TRBV9
D: .
size: .

CDR3: CASSSRVRGGYTF
DNA: TGTGCCAGCAGCTCCAGGGTTAGGGGAGGCTACACCTTC
J: TRBJ1-2
V: TRBV7-9
D: .
size: once

CDR3: CASSLDPSRVRGANVLTF
DNA: TGTGCCAGCAGCTTAGACCCCTCTAGAGTGCGGGGGGCCAACGTCCTGACTTTC
J: TRBJ2-6
V: TRBV11-2
D: .
size: .

CDR3: CASSGQGGSGELFF
DNA: TGTGCCAGCAGCGGACAGGGAGGGAGCGGGGAGCTGTTTTTT
J: TRBJ2-2
V: TRBV6-6
D: .
size: few

CDR3: CASSMRGANNEKLFF
DNA: TGTGCCAGTAGTATGAGGGGGGCCAATAATGAAAAACTGTTTTTT
J: TRBJ1-4
V: TRBV19
D: .
size: .

CDR3: CASSPTGVYGYTF
DNA: TGTGCCAGCAGCCCAACCGGGGTCTATGGCTACACCTTC
J: TRBJ1-2
V: TRBV11-2
D: .
size: .

CDR3: CASSSGQGDQPQHF
DNA: TGTGCCAGCAGTTCGGGACAGGGAGATCAGCCCCAGCATTTT
J: TRBJ1-5
V: TRBV27
D: TRBD1
size: .

CDR3: CASSWTSSSYNEQFF
DNA: TGTGCCAGCAGTTGGACTTCTAGCTCCTACAATGAGCAGTTCTTC
J: TRBJ2-1
V: TRBV6-4
D: .
size: .

CDR3: CASSLGALSYEQYF
DNA: TGTGCCAGCAGCTTAGGGGCCCTCTCCTACGAGCAGTACTTC
J: TRBJ2-7
V: TRBV11-3
D: .
size: .

CDR3: CASSPGTGNSPLHF
DNA: TGTGCCAGCAGCCCCGGGACAGGGAATTCACCCCTCCACTTT
J: TRBJ1-6
V: TRBV4-2
D: TRBD1
size: .

CDR3: CASSYRLAGVYEQYF
DNA: TGTGCCAGCAGCTACAGACTAGCGGGGGTCTACGAGCAGTACTTC
J: TRBJ2-7
V: TRBV7-8
D: TRBD2
size: .

CDR3: CASSPPPATDTQYF
DNA: TGTGCCAGCTCACCACCGCCAGCCACAGATACGCAGTATTTT
J: TRBJ2-3
V: TRBV18
D: .
size: .

CDR3: CAWSPKDREGVYF
DNA: TGTGCCTGGAGTCCCAAGGACAGGGAGGGAGTATACTTC
J: TRBJ2-7
V: TRBV30
D: .
size: .

CDR3: CASGREAVNDEQFF
DNA: TGTGCTAGTGGCCGGGAGGCCGTAAATGATGAGCAGTTCTTC
J: TRBJ2-1
V: TRBV12-5
D: TRBD2
size: few

CDR3: CATSRNREYTEAFF
DNA: TGTGCCACCAGCCGTAACCGGGAATACACTGAAGCTTTCTTT
J: TRBJ1-1
V: TRBV7-9
D: .
size: .

CDR3: CASSPRENEAFF
DNA: TGTGCCAGCTCACCACGTGAAAATGAAGCTTTCTTT
J: TRBJ1-1
V: TRBV18
D: .
size: .

CDR3: CAAEGDYSNQPQHF
DNA: TGTGCCGCAGAGGGGGATTATAGCAATCAGCCCCAGCATTTT
J: TRBJ1-5
V: TRBV6-5
D: .
size: .

CDR3: CASSPYPTVYEQYF
DNA: TGTGCCAGCTCACCCTACCCGACAGTCTACGAGCAGTACTTC
J: TRBJ2-7
V: TRBV18
D: .
size: .

CDR3: CASSIGGGPFYEQYF
DNA: TGTGCCAGTAGTATAGGTGGAGGGCCTTTCTACGAGCAGTACTTC
J: TRBJ2-7
V: TRBV19
D: .
size: .

CDR3: CASSLAGSYEQYF
DNA: TGTGCCAGCAGCTTGGCTGGCTCCTACGAGCAGTACTTC
J: TRBJ2-7
V: TRBV5-4
D: .
size: .

CDR3: CASSLAGTDTQYF
DNA: TGTGCCAGCAGCTTGGCGGGTACAGATACGCAGTATTTT
J: TRBJ2-3
V: TRBV5-4
D: .
size: .

CDR3: CASEGAEKMAGELFF
DNA: TGTGCCAGCGAGGGGGCGGAAAAAATGGCCGGGGAGCTGTTTTTT
J: TRBJ2-2
V: TRBV7-9
D: TRBD1
size: .

CDR3: CASTLLAGGNTGELFF
DNA: TGTGCCAGCACCTTACTGGCAGGGGGTAACACCGGGGAGCTGTTTTTT
J: TRBJ2-2
V: TRBV27
D: TRBD1
size: .

CDR3: CASSSGQGGNTIYF
DNA: TGTGCCAGCAGTTCAGGACAGGGTGGAAACACCATATATTTT
J: TRBJ1-3
V: TRBV27
D: TRBD1
size: .

CDR3: CASSFRGQVEAFF
DNA: TGTGCCAGCAGCTTTCGGGGGCAGGTTGAAGCTTTCTTT
J: TRBJ1-1
V: TRBV11-1
D: .
size: .

CDR3: CAWSVPGYEQYF
DNA: TGTGCCTGGAGTGTACCGGGGTACGAGCAGTACTTC
J: TRBJ2-7
V: TRBV30
D: .
size: .

CDR3: CASSYSAFIGGAPLHF
DNA: TGTGCCAGCAGTTACAGCGCCTTCATCGGGGGTGCACCCCTCCACTTT
J: TRBJ1-6
V: TRBV6-5
D: .
size: few

CDR3: CASSYVSGISYEQYF
DNA: TGTGCCAGCAGTTACGTTTCCGGGATCTCCTACGAGCAGTACTTC
J: TRBJ2-7
V: TRBV6-6
D: .
size: few

CDR3: CASSRTSRPYEQYF
DNA: TGTGCCAGCAGCAGGACTAGCAGACCCTACGAGCAGTACTTC
J: TRBJ2-7
V: TRBV7-2
D: TRBD2
size: .

CDR3: CASSQRPSPILTETQYF
DNA: TGTGCCAGCAGTCAGCGGCCGTCTCCAATTTTGACGGAGACCCAGTACTTC
J: TRBJ2-5
V: TRBV11-2
D: .
size: .

CDR3: CASSFLAGGSEQFF
DNA: TGTGCCAGCAGCTTTCTAGCGGGAGGAAGTGAGCAGTTCTTC
J: TRBJ2-1
V: TRBV5-6
D: TRBD2
size: .

CDR3: CASSFGTGYGYTF
DNA: TGCGCCAGCAGCTTTGGGACAGGCTATGGCTACACCTTC
J: TRBJ1-2
V: TRBV5-1
D: TRBD1
size: once

CDR3: CASTSVGGGTEAFF
DNA: TGTGCCAGCACCTCCGTCGGAGGGGGAACTGAAGCTTTCTTT
J: TRBJ1-1
V: TRBV7-9
D: .
size: .

CDR3: CASSYPERQGRDTQYF
DNA: TGTGCCAGCAGTTACCCAGAACGACAGGGGAGGGATACGCAGTATTTT
J: TRBJ2-3
V: TRBV6-6
D: TRBD1
size: .

CDR3: CASSDNSHNYGYTF
DNA: TGTGCCAGCAGTGATAACAGCCATAACTATGGCTACACCTTC
J: TRBJ1-2
V: TRBV6-1
D: .
size: once

CDR3: CASSFRSGSVNVELFF
DNA: TGTGCCAGCAGCTTTAGGTCGGGCAGTGTCAATGTGGAGCTGTTTTTT
J: TRBJ2-2
V: TRBV7-6
D: .
size: .

CDR3: CASSNRATRGVDTQYF
DNA: TGCGCCAGCAGCAACCGGGCCACCCGAGGGGTAGATACGCAGTATTTT
J: TRBJ2-3
V: TRBV5-1
D: .
size: .

CDR3: CAWDGQGARDEQFF
DNA: TGTGCCTGGGATGGACAGGGGGCGAGGGATGAGCAGTTCTTC
J: TRBJ2-1
V: TRBV30
D: TRBD1
size: .

CDR3: CASSHGVGSPLHF
DNA: TGCGCCAGCAGCCATGGGGTGGGTTCACCCCTCCACTTT
J: TRBJ1-6
V: TRBV4-1
D: .
size: .

CDR3: CASSLNQGTGELFF
DNA: TGTGCCAGCAGCTTAAACCAGGGTACCGGGGAGCTGTTTTTT
J: TRBJ2-2
V: TRBV11-2
D: .
size: .

CDR3: CASSLSAGKFNTEAFF
DNA: TGTGCCAGCAGTTTAAGTGCAGGCAAGTTTAACACTGAAGCTTTCTTT
J: TRBJ1-1
V: TRBV27
D: .
size: .

CDR3: CSVAGDRDEKLFF
DNA: TGCAGCGTTGCGGGAGACAGGGATGAAAAACTGTTTTTT
J: TRBJ1-4
V: TRBV29-1
D: TRBD1
size: few

CDR3: CASSAQGGGLTEAFF
DNA: TGTGCCAGCAGTGCTCAGGGGGGGGGCCTCACTGAAGCTTTCTTT
J: TRBJ1-1
V: TRBV6-1
D: TRBD1
size: .

CDR3: CASSQDGGTQPQHF
DNA: TGTGCCAGCAGCCAAGACGGGGGTACTCAGCCCCAGCATTTT
J: TRBJ1-5
V: TRBV4-2
D: .
size: .

CDR3: CASSLRVGNGNQPQHF
DNA: TGTGCCAGCAGTTTAAGGGTTGGGAATGGCAATCAGCCCCAGCATTTT
J: TRBJ1-5
V: TRBV27
D: .
size: .

CDR3: CASSPRGSGNTIYF
DNA: TGTGCCAGCAGCCCGAGGGGGTCTGGAAACACCATATATTTT
J: TRBJ1-3
V: TRBV7-9
D: .
size: .

CDR3: CASSPPGVAGETQYF
DNA: TGTGCCAGCAGCCCACCGGGAGTCGCGGGGGAGACCCAGTACTTC
J: TRBJ2-5
V: TRBV9
D: .
size: .

CDR3: CASSEQGLVNTEAFF
DNA: TGTGCCAGCAGTGAACAGGGTTTGGTGAACACTGAAGCTTTCTTT
J: TRBJ1-1
V: TRBV2
D: .
size: .

CDR3: CAGSYGSDYGPDTQYF
DNA: TGTGCCGGCAGTTACGGGTCGGATTATGGGCCAGATACGCAGTATTTT
J: TRBJ2-3
V: TRBV6-5
D: .
size: .

CDR3: CASKTGFTEAFF
DNA: TGTGCCAGCAAGACAGGGTTCACTGAAGCTTTCTTT
J: TRBJ1-1
V: TRBV11-3
D: TRBD1
size: .

CDR3: CASSSLASTDTQYF
DNA: TGCGCCAGCAGCTCACTGGCTAGCACAGATACGCAGTATTTT
J: TRBJ2-3
V: TRBV5-1
D: .
size: few

CDR3: CATSLQRENTEAFF
DNA: TGTGCCACCAGCTTGCAAAGGGAGAACACTGAAGCTTTCTTT
J: TRBJ1-1
V: TRBV15
D: .
size: .

CDR3: CSFNGILGHNEQFF
DNA: TGCAGCTTCAATGGGATTCTTGGTCACAATGAGCAGTTCTTC
J: TRBJ2-1
V: TRBV29-1
D: .
size: .